Sequencing of this T cell receptor (beta chain) was carried out in a study of T-cell reconstitution after alpha-beta-depleted transplantation in children. A library of TCRbeta sequences, prepared with unique molecular identifiers, was generated. TCRdb fed the PCR reads into MiXCR, producing one record per CDR3 protein. Seen here are 150,000 to 200,000 distinct CDR3 sequences, about 6.4% observed once, and the top ten hold roughly 3%. In the case of this clonotype: A much larger clone lies a single base off, so this may be a read error.

With 3 bases clipped from V and 3 bases from J, the junction kept 0 bases outside the gene matches. CDR3 length equals 14 residues. Germline loops: CDR1 SGHTA, CDR2 FQGNSA. The origin of this receptor is a human donor who donated a stem cell graft to a child with Wiskott-Aldrich syndrome. The specimen comprised PBMCs from the stem cell graft donor, sampled from the stem cell graft. This sequence joins TRBV7-2 and TRBJ2-5; 11 bases fit TRBD2. CDR3 sequence: CASSLTSGEETQYF. The CDR3 DNA is TGTGCCAGCAGCTTGACTAGCGGGGAAGAGACCCAGTACTTC.